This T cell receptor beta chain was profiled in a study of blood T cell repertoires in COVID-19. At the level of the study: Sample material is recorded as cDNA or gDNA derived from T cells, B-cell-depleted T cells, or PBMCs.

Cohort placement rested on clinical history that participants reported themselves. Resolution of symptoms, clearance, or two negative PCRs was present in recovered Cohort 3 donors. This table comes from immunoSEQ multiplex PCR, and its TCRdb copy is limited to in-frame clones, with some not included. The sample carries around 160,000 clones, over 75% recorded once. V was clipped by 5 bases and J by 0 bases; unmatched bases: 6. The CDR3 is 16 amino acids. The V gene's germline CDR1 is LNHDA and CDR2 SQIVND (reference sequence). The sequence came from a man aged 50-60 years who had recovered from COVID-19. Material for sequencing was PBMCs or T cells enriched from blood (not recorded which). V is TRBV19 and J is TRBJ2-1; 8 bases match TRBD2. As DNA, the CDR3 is TGTGCCAGTAGTCCACCCAGCGGGAGCTCCTACAATGAGCAGTTCTTC. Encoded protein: CASSPPSGSSYNEQFF.